These T cell receptor beta chains were read from a single sample in a study of T cells in Graves' hyperthyroidism and ophthalmopathy. One entry per CDR3 protein results from TCRdb running MiXCR on the multiplex PCR reads. The table has about 290,000 distinct CDR3 sequences, roughly 14% seen once. Sequenced material: blood. These TCRs come from a woman in her thirties with Graves' hyperthyroidism that later progressed to Graves' ophthalmopathy. The CDR3 runs from the conserved cysteine through the conserved F or W. D genes are given only for firm matches. Some rows mark clone size as missing; the rest say once, few, many or name a class of expanded clone.

clone size	V gene	J gene	D gene	CDR3 protein	CDR3 DNA
.	TRBV29-1	TRBJ2-6	.	CSAWESGANVLTF	TGCAGCGCCTGGGAGTCTGGGGCCAACGTCCTGACTTTC
.	TRBV6-1	TRBJ2-4	.	CASSEGPTRNIQYF	TGTGCCAGCAGTGAAGGGCCCACCCGGAACATTCAGTACTTC
many	TRBV12-3/TRBV12-4	TRBJ2-7	.	CASRGGRGSYEQYF	TGTGCCAGCAGGGGTGGGCGGGGATCCTACGAGCAGTACTTC
few	TRBV28	TRBJ2-7	TRBD2	CASSWRGEQYF	TGTGCCAGCAGCTGGCGGGGGGAGCAGTACTTC
.	TRBV7-9	TRBJ2-3	.	CAKTGTGNTDTQYF	TGTGCCAAGACCGGGACTGGCAACACAGATACGCAGTATTTT
many	TRBV20-1	TRBJ1-1	TRBD1	CSAREAGGLHTEAFF	TGCAGTGCTAGAGAGGCAGGGGGCTTGCACACTGAAGCTTTCTTT
many	TRBV30	TRBJ1-1	.	CAWSRTENTEAFF	TGTGCCTGGAGTAGGACAGAGAACACTGAAGCTTTCTTT
many	TRBV27	TRBJ2-7	.	CASSFSSSYEQYF	TGTGCCAGCAGTTTTTCTTCCTCCTACGAGCAGTACTTC
many	TRBV4-3	TRBJ2-7	.	CASSHRLDLVYEQYF	TGCGCCAGCAGCCATAGACTAGATCTTGTCTACGAGCAGTACTTC
many	TRBV4-3	TRBJ2-3	TRBD2	CASSQELAGGTDTQYF	TGCGCCAGCAGCCAAGAGCTAGCGGGGGGCACAGATACGCAGTATTTT
many	TRBV7-9	TRBJ1-2	.	CASSLILQSYLYGYTF	TGTGCCAGCAGCTTGATTCTACAGTCTTACCTTTATGGCTACACCTTC
many	TRBV7-2	TRBJ2-1	.	CASSLSRGNEQFF	TGTGCCAGCAGCTTGTCCAGAGGCAATGAGCAGTTCTTC
many	TRBV10-3	TRBJ1-3	TRBD1	CAINNDRERNTIYF	TGTGCCATCAATAACGACAGGGAAAGAAACACCATATATTTT
many	TRBV11-1	TRBJ2-3	.	CASSLEVPDTQYF	TGTGCCAGCAGCTTAGAGGTTCCAGATACGCAGTATTTT
.	TRBV28	TRBJ2-1	TRBD2	CASSIPYTETSIHEQFF	TGTGCCAGCAGCATACCCTATACTGAGACTAGCATCCATGAGCAGTTCTTC
many	TRBV6-2/TRBV6-3	TRBJ2-4	TRBD1	CASSQQGAKNIQYF	TGTGCCAGCAGTCAACAGGGGGCCAAAAACATTCAGTACTTC
.	TRBV4-1	TRBJ2-2	TRBD2	CASSRLGGRAAANTGELFF	TGCGCCAGCAGCCGACTGGGAGGGCGGGCTGCAGCGAACACCGGGGAGCTGTTTTTT
many	TRBV27	TRBJ2-3	TRBD2	CASSSPFGAGSTDTQYF	TGTGCCAGCAGTTCCCCCTTCGGAGCGGGAAGCACAGATACGCAGTATTTT
.	TRBV5-1	TRBJ2-7	TRBD1	CASRGQGGPSYEQYF	TGCGCCAGCAGAGGACAGGGGGGCCCCTCCTACGAGCAGTACTTC
many	TRBV30	TRBJ1-2	TRBD1	CAWSEGEATGVYGYTF	TGTGCCTGGAGCGAAGGCGAAGCGACAGGGGTCTATGGCTACACCTTC
many	TRBV7-2	TRBJ1-5	TRBD1	CASSLVPLTGTGRQPQHF	TGTGCCAGCAGCTTAGTCCCGCTGACCGGGACAGGAAGGCAGCCCCAGCATTTT
many	TRBV7-7	TRBJ2-1	TRBD1	CASSPGQGAGEQFF	TGTGCTAGCAGCCCCGGACAGGGGGCAGGAGAGCAGTTCTTC
many	TRBV2	TRBJ1-5	.	CASSEIEVEQPQHF	TGTGCCAGCAGTGAAATTGAGGTCGAACAGCCCCAGCATTTT
many	TRBV7-2	TRBJ1-4	.	CASSSERVNEKLFF	TGTGCCAGCAGCTCAGAGAGGGTCAATGAAAAACTGTTTTTT
many	TRBV4-1	TRBJ1-1	TRBD1	CASKRLGTGNTEAFF	TGCGCCAGTAAACGCCTTGGGACAGGGAACACTGAAGCTTTCTTT
few	TRBV15	TRBJ2-5	.	CATSRDIQETQYF	TGTGCCACCAGCAGAGATATCCAAGAGACCCAGTACTTC
many	TRBV28	TRBJ2-1	.	CASSFPGSTSYNEQFF	TGTGCCAGCAGTTTCCCCGGGAGTACCTCCTACAATGAGCAGTTCTTC
.	TRBV4-1	TRBJ2-1	.	CASSQLPPGTFNSYNEQFF	TGCGCCAGCAGCCAACTTCCTCCCGGGACTTTTAACTCCTACAATGAGCAGTTCTTC
many	TRBV27	TRBJ2-5	TRBD2	CASSIRTSGTLPETQYF	TGTGCCAGCAGTATCCGGACTAGCGGAACCCTCCCTGAGACCCAGTACTTC